The entry below describes one T cell receptor (beta chain). The antigen remains unidentified. Other DNA sequences in this sample translate to the same CDR3. The entry originates in a study of cytomegalovirus exposure and HLA in healthy donors. Overall study results and limits: CMV serostatus was the sole immune exposure data available. Later analysis suggested links between common viral pathogens and several top significant clusters. For most TCR sequences rarity was the rule, although some public TCRs occurred in many donors.

Both 60 Vbeta primers and 13 Jbeta primers went into the PCR. Source study methods: Unique TCR beta chains totaled some 80 million in a later count, with approximately 10 million of them shared. TCRdb's table, derived via immunoSEQ multiplex PCR, lists solely in-frame clones and lacks some. V, J and clone size are those of that table, while D and trimming were read from the DNA. In the table there are tens of thousands of clones, about 9.4% of which are singletons. V was shortened by 0 bases and J by 1 base, with 7 bases between the two germline ends. Looked up from germline, CDR1 is SGHNT and CDR2 is YYREEE (reference sequence). The CDR3 loop spans 14 amino acids.

The receptor was isolated from a man aged 55 to 70 in good health and CMV-seropositive. The rearrangement links TRBV5-4 to TRBJ2-5; D unresolved. The source material was PBMCs. The CDR3 DNA sequence: TGTGCCAGCAGCTTGGGGCGGAGCCAAGAGACCCAGTACTTC. This gives the protein CASSLGRSQETQYF.